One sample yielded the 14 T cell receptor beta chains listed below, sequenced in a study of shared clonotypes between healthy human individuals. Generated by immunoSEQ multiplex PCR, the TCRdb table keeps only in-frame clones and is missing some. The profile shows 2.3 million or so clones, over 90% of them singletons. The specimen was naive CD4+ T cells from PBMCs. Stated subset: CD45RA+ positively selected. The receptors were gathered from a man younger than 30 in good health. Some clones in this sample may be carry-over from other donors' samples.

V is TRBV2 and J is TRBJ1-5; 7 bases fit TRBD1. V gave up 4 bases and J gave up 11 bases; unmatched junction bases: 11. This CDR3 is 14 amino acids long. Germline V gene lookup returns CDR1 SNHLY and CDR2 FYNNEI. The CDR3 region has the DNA TGTGCCAGCAGTGCAGGGGGTCCAGGGGTCTCCCAGCATTTT. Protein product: CASSAGGPGVSQHF.

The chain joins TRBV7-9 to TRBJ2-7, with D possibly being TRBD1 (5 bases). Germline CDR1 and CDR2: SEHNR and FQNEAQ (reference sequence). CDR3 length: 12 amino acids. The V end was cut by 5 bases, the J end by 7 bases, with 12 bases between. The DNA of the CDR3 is TGTGCCAGCAGCGCCCAGGGTTGGGAGCAGTACTTC. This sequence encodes CASSAQGWEQYF.

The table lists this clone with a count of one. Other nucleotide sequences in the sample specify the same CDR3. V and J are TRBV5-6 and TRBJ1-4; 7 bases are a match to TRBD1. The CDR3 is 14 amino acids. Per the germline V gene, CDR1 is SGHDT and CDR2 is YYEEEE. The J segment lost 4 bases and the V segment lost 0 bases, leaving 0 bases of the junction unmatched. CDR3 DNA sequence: TGTGCCAGCAGCTTGGGACAGGGTAATGAAAAACTGTTTTTT. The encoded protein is CASSLGQGNEKLFF.

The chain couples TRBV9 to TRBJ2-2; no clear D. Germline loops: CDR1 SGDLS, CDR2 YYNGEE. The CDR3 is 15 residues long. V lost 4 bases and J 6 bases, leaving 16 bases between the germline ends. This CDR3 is CASSQTQTEAGELFF. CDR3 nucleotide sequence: TGTGCCAGCAGCCAAACCCAGACCGAAGCCGGGGAGCTGTTTTTT.

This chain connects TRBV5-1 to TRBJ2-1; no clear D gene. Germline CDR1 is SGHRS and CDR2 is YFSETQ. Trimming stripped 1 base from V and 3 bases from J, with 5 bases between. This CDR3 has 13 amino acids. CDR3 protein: CASSLPSYNEQFF. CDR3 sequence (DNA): TGCGCCAGCAGCTTGCCTAGCTACAATGAGCAGTTCTTC.

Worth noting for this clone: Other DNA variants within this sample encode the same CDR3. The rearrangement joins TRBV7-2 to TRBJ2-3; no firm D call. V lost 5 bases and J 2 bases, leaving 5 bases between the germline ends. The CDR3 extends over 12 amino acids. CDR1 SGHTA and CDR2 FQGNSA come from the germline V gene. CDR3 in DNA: TGTGCCAGCAGCCCCCACACAGATACGCAGTATTTT. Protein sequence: CASSPHTDTQYF.

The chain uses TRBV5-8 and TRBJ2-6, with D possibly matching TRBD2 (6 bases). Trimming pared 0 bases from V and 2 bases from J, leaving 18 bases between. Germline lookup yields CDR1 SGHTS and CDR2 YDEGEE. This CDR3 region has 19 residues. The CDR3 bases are TGTGCCAGCAGCTTGGCCCTGATTTTCGGAGGGGCTGGGGCCAACGTCCTGACTTTC. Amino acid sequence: CASSLALIFGGAGANVLTF. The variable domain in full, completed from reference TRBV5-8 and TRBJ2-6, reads EAGVTQSPTHLIKTRGQQATLRCSPISGHTSVYWYQQALGLGLQFLLWYDEGEERNRGNFPPRFSGRQFPNYSSELNVNALELEDSALYLCASSLALIFGGAGANVLTFGAGSRLTVL.

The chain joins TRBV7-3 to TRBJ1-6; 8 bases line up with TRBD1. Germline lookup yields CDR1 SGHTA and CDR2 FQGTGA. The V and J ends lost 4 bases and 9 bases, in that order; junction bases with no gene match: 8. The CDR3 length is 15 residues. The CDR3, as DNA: TGTGCCAGCAGCTCCGGACAGGGTCTTGGTTCACCCCTCCACTTT. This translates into CASSSGQGLGSPLHF.

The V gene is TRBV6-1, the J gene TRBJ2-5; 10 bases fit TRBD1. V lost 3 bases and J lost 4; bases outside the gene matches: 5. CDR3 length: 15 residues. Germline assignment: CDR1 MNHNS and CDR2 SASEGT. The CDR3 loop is CASSDDRGRLETQYF. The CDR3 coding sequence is TGTGCCAGCAGTGATGACAGGGGGCGCCTAGAGACCCAGTACTTC.

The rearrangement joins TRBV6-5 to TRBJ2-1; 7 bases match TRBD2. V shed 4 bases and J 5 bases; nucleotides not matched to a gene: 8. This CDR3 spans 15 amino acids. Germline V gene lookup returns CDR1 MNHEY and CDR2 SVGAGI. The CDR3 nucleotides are TGTGCCAGCAGTTCTAGAGCGGGACCCAACAATGAGCAGTTCTTC. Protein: CASSSRAGPNNEQFF.

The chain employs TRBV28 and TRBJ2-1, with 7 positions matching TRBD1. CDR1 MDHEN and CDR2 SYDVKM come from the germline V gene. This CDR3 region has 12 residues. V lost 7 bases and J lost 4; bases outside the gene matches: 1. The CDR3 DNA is TGTGCCAGCATGACAGGGTACAATGAGCAGTTCTTC. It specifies CASMTGYNEQFF.

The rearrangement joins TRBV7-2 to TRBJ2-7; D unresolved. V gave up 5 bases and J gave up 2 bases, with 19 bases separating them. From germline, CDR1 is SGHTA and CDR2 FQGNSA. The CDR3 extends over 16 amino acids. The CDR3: CASSPSSSAVPYEQYF. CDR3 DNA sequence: TGTGCCAGCAGCCCATCCTCCTCGGCAGTACCCTACGAGCAGTACTTC.

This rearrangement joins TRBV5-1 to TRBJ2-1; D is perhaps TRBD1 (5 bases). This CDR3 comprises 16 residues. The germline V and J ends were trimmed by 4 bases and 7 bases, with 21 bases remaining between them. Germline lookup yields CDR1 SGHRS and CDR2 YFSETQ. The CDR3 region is CASSPAWGRVGNEQFF. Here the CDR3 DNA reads TGCGCCAGCAGCCCGGCTTGGGGCAGGGTCGGTAATGAGCAGTTCTTC.

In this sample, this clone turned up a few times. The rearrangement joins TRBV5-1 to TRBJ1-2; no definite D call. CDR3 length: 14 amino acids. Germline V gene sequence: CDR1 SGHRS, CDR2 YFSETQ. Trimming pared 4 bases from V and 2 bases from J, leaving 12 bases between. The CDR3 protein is CASSAYPTNYGYTF. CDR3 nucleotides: TGCGCCAGCAGCGCTTATCCAACAAACTATGGCTACACCTTC.